This T cell receptor (beta chain) derives from a study of CD8+CD57+ T cells in acquired aplastic anemia. Whole-study context: CD4+ and CD8+ cells, once sorted, gave DNA averaging roughly 3.2 ug.

The length of the CDR3 is 16 residues. With 2 bases removed from V and 8 bases from J, the gap between germline ends came to 16 bases. Per germline, CDR1 MNHEY and CDR2 SVGAGI. Genomic DNA was employed as the template in profiling TCR beta VDJ and CDR3. Using its own MiXCR run on the reads, TCRdb lists one record per CDR3 protein. The repertoire includes 200,000 to 250,000 distinct CDR3 sequences, more than 55% of them detected once, and 58% sits in the top ten. For this clonotype: Antigen specificity is unknown.

Sequencing was done on patients that had shown CD8+CD57+ cell expansion by flow cytometry. Every patient was diagnosed with severe acquired aplastic anemia. Study findings and constraints: The study identified around 28 CD8+ CDR3 sequences shared by patients and controls.

The sequenced material came from sorted CD4+, CD8+, or CD8+CD57+ T cells (not recorded which) from PBMCs. The sequence was obtained from a human donor with aplastic anemia. The rearrangement uses TRBV6-5 and TRBJ1-6, with D perhaps TRBD1 (5 bases). The CDR3 coding sequence is TGTGCCAGCAGTTACCCGGGGGGACTTACTCATTCACCCCTCCACTTT. It is translated as CASSYPGGLTHSPLHF.